This passage covers 32 T cell receptor beta chains from one sample sequenced in a study of blood T cells in healthy people across ages. A J-beta primer mix and a sample-barcoded 5' primer were used in a second PCR of about 7 to 12 cycles. TCRdb analysed the 5' RACE reads with MiXCR anew, one entry per CDR3 protein. The sample records 1.5 million to 2 million distinct CDR3 sequences, roughly 27% being singletons. The specimen sequenced was blood. The receptors stem from a woman in her 30s in good health.

CDR3 in DNA: TGCGCCAGCACCTCTCCCGGACGGGGAATCTACCCCGGGGAGCTGTTTTTT. Protein product: CASTSPGRGIYPGELFF. The genes are TRBV5-1 and TRBJ2-2, with D possibly TRBD2 on 5 matching bases. CDR3 length equals 17 residues. Trimming pared 6 bases from V and 6 bases from J, leaving 24 bases between. In germline, CDR1 is SGHRS, CDR2 YFSETQ.

This clonotype was observed many times. The V and J genes are TRBV6-1 and TRBJ1-2; D gene uncertain. The V end lost 10 bases, the J end lost 0 bases, and 15 bases lay between the germline ends. The length of the CDR3 is 14 residues. Germline-derived CDR1 and CDR2 are MNHNS and SASEGT. The CDR3 coding sequence is TGTGCCACCGTCTTAGTTAGGCCTAACTATGGCTACACCTTC. Encoded protein: CATVLVRPNYGYTF.

The genes are TRBV11-2 and TRBJ1-1; the D gene is possibly TRBD1 (5 bases). The V end was cut by 1 base, the J end by 6 bases, with 9 bases between. This CDR3 comprises 13 residues. Germline V gene data show CDR1 as SGHAT and CDR2 as FQNNGV. CDR3 nucleotides: TGTGCCAGCAGCTTAGTCAGGGACCCTGAAGCTTTCTTT. Translation gives CASSLVRDPEAFF.

This clonotype has a count of ten or more. This chain joins TRBV7-2 and TRBJ2-1; 9 bases align to TRBD1. There are 14 residues in the CDR3. Germline assignment: CDR1 SGHTA and CDR2 FQGNSA. V gave up 4 bases and J gave up 7 bases; unmatched junction bases: 5. This chain's CDR3 is CASSSGQGSNEQFF. In DNA form, the CDR3 reads TGTGCCAGCAGCTCCGGACAGGGGAGTAATGAGCAGTTCTTC.

This clonotype was seen only a few times. The rearrangement uses TRBV28 and TRBJ2-3, with D perhaps TRBD1 (5 bases). Trimming removed 4 bases at V and 9 bases at J, with 23 bases between. Germline V gene data show CDR1 as MDHEN and CDR2 as SYDVKM. This CDR3 region has 16 residues. DNA for the CDR3: TGTGCCAGCAGTTGGGGCGAAGATCTCACTCCGGACACGCAGTATTTT. Its protein is CASSWGEDLTPDTQYF.

The chain is built from TRBV18 and TRBJ2-1; 8 nucleotides align to TRBD1. CDR1 KGHSH and CDR2 LQKENI come from the germline V gene. The CDR3 extends over 15 amino acids. Losses at the gene ends were 3 bases for V and 10 bases for J; bases not matched to a gene: 11. CDR3 coding DNA: TGTGCCAGCTCACCGTATATACGACAGGGGAACGAGCAGTTCTTC. Encoded protein: CASSPYIRQGNEQFF. Based on the CDR3 plus reference TRBV18 and TRBJ2-1, the full variable domain is NAGVMQNPRHLVRRRGQEARLRCSPMKGHSHVYWYRQLPEEGLKFMVYLQKENIIDESGMPKERFSAEFPKEGPSILRIQQVVRGDSAAYFCASSPYIRQGNEQFFGPGTRLTVL.

This clonotype has more than one count but fewer than ten. The chain combines TRBV7-2 with TRBJ2-6; D not certain. V was pared by 1 base and J by 0 bases, with 10 bases between. The germline V gene encodes CDR1 SGHTA and CDR2 FQGNSA. There are 17 residues in the CDR3. CDR3 bases: TGTGCCAGCAGCTTAGTAGCCGGCGACTCTGGGGCCAACGTCCTGACTTTC. Its translation is CASSLVAGDSGANVLTF.

The chain has TRBV7-9 and TRBJ2-5, with 11 bases identical to TRBD2. The J call may be faulty, since TRBJ2-1 better matches the DNA end. In germline, CDR1 is SEHNR, CDR2 FQNEAQ (reference sequence). This CDR3 contains 13 residues. The CDR3 DNA follows: TGTGCCAGCGGGACTAGCGGTCAAGAGACCCAGTTCTTC. It specifies CASGTSGQETQFF.

This clonotype was counted ten times or more. The chain recombines TRBV12-3 or TRBV12-4 with TRBJ2-5, with 7 bases identical to TRBD2. The CDR3 is made up of 13 amino acids. Trimming removed 6 bases from V and 3 bases from J; junction bases left unmatched: 4. CDR3 bases: TGTGCCAGCAGCCTGGGGGGGAAAGAGACCCAGTACTTC. Translated: CASSLGGKETQYF.

V gene TRBV2 combines with J gene TRBJ2-1, with 8 bases fitting TRBD2. Germline assignment: CDR1 SNHLY and CDR2 FYNNEI. The CDR3 sequence is 18 residues long. Trimming removed 3 bases from V and 8 bases from J; junction bases left unmatched: 18. This CDR3 is CASSDRIGLAGEPYEQFF. Here the CDR3 DNA reads TGTGCCAGCAGTGACAGAATTGGACTAGCCGGGGAGCCATATGAGCAGTTCTTC.

This clonotype was picked up a small number of times. The chain combines TRBV28 with TRBJ1-5; D perhaps matches TRBD1 (5 bases). CDR3 length: 13 residues. CDR1 is MDHEN, CDR2 SYDVKM, per germline. With 11 bases removed from V and 0 bases from J, the gap between germline ends came to 11 bases. The CDR3 DNA reads TGTGCCGAAGGCAGGGATAGCAATCAGCCCCAGCATTTT. This encodes CAEGRDSNQPQHF.

This sequence joins TRBV20-1 and TRBJ2-5, with D perhaps TRBD2 (6 bases). The germline gives CDR1 DFQATT, CDR2 SNEGSKA (reference sequence). This CDR3 is built from 16 residues. V lost 0 bases and J lost 2, with 16 bases in between. The CDR3 nucleotides read TGCAGTGCTAGAGATCTCCGGGCGGGGTTACAAGAGACCCAGTACTTC. Residues: CSARDLRAGLQETQYF.

As regards this clonotype: A junction end diverges from the germline sequence, so it may reflect a read error. The rearrangement links TRBV19 to TRBJ1-2, with 7 bases aligning to TRBD1. CDR1 and CDR2 from the germline V gene are LNHDA and SQIVND (reference sequence). The CDR3 has 15 amino acids. The CDR3 protein is CASSIAQGENYGHTF. The CDR3, as DNA: TGTGCCAGTAGTATCGCGCAGGGGGAGAACTATGGCCACACCTTC.

In this sample, this clonotype turned up a few times. This rearrangement joins TRBV18 to TRBJ2-7; D possibly corresponds to TRBD2 (6 bases). Per germline, CDR1 KGHSH and CDR2 LQKENI. The CDR3 contains 15 residues. The V end lost 3 bases, the J end lost 2 bases, and 14 bases lay between the germline ends. As DNA, the CDR3 is TGTGCCAGCTCACCGGGCAGCGGGCGGCCCTACGAGCAGTACTTC. This sequence encodes CASSPGSGRPYEQYF.

The chain recombines TRBV28 with TRBJ1-2, with 7 bases identical to TRBD1. V was clipped by 2 bases and J by 5 bases; unmatched bases: 5. The CDR3 contains 14 residues. Germline CDR1 is MDHEN and CDR2 is SYDVKM. CDR3 loop: CASSLGTEGYGYTF. CDR3 sequence (DNA): TGTGCCAGCAGTTTAGGGACAGAAGGTTATGGCTACACCTTC.

J is TRBJ1-1 and V is TRBV7-8, with a weak D call TRBD1 (5 bases). Germline loops: CDR1 SGHVS, CDR2 FQNEAQ. V lost 6 bases to trimming and J lost 1 base, with 18 bases between them. This CDR3 is 16 amino acids long. This CDR3 reads CASSRAGWRRNTEAFF. CDR3 DNA: TGTGCCAGCAGTAGAGCAGGGTGGAGAAGGAACACTGAAGCTTTCTTT.

Points on this clonotype: A read error may account for a junction end that differs from germline. The gene calls are TRBV5-1 and TRBJ2-7; the D is unclear. This CDR3 spans 14 amino acids. Per the germline V gene, CDR1 is SGHRS and CDR2 is YFSETQ. The CDR3 nucleotides are TGCGCCAGCAACTTGGTCCCCTCGGCCTACGAGCAGTACTTC. This encodes CASNLVPSAYEQYF.

The chain is built from TRBV5-1 and TRBJ1-2; a weak D match, TRBD1 (6 bases). The CDR3 totals 14 residues. Trimming pared 4 bases from V and 8 bases from J, leaving 18 bases between. In germline, CDR1 is SGHRS, CDR2 YFSETQ. CDR3 protein: CASSPAQGFKGYTF. CDR3 bases: TGCGCCAGCAGCCCGGCCCAGGGGTTTAAAGGCTACACCTTC.

The chain recombines TRBV7-6 with TRBJ2-4; 8 bases are shared with TRBD2. With the DNA end fitting TRBJ2-5 better, the J assignment may be wrong. Germline V gene lookup returns CDR1 SGHVS and CDR2 FNYEAQ. This CDR3 has 20 amino acids. The CDR3 DNA reads as TGTGCCAGCAGCCCCCTAGGAGGACGGGAGGGCCCCAATCCTCTGGGGACCCAGTACTTC. Encoded protein: CASSPLGGREGPNPLGTQYF.

DNA for the CDR3: TGTGCCATCAGTGCTGGGGACAGGGTTGGCAATGAGCAGTACTTC. Its translation is CAISAGDRVGNEQYF. The chain joins TRBV10-3 to TRBJ2-4; 9 bases map to TRBD1. V trimming: 4 bases; J trimming: 13 bases; junction bases outside the gene matches: 14. CDR1 and CDR2 from the germline V gene are ENHRY and SYGVKD. This CDR3 has 15 amino acids.

The CDR3 sequence: CASSESKQALRTDTQYF. CDR3 bases: TGTGCCAGCAGTGAATCAAAACAGGCCCTTCGCACAGATACGCAGTATTTT. The gene calls are TRBV2 and TRBJ2-3; D is possibly TRBD1 (5 bases). This CDR3 region has 17 residues. The V end lost 2 bases, the J end lost 1 base, and 16 bases lay between the germline ends. Germline V gives CDR1 SNHLY, CDR2 FYNNEI.

This clonotype has more than one count but fewer than ten. V and J are TRBV20-1 and TRBJ2-1; D may be TRBD1 or TRBD2 (5 bases each). V was trimmed by 3 bases and J by 10 bases, leaving 13 bases between them. The CDR3 length is 12 residues. Germline V CDR1 and CDR2: DFQATT, SNEGSKA (reference sequence). Here the CDR3 reads CSASGAVGEQFF. The CDR3 nucleotides read TGCAGTGCTAGCGGGGCGGTGGGGGAGCAGTTCTTC.

The rearrangement uses TRBV5-1 and TRBJ2-7; 7 bases map to TRBD2. Losses at the gene ends were 6 bases for V and 9 bases for J; bases not matched to a gene: 18. CDR1 SGHRS and CDR2 YFSETQ come from the germline V gene. This CDR3 is 15 amino acids long. CDR3 protein: CASNPEAGPSPAQYF. The CDR3 DNA is TGCGCCAGCAACCCCGAAGCGGGACCCTCTCCTGCGCAGTACTTC. Based on the CDR3 plus reference TRBV5-1 and TRBJ2-7, the full variable domain is KAGVTQTPRYLIKTRGQQVTLSCSPISGHRSVSWYQQTPGQGLQFLFEYFSETQRNKGNFPGRFSGRQFSNSRSEMNVSTLELGDSALYLCASNPEAGPSPAQYFGPGTRLTVT.

V usage is TRBV5-4 and J usage is TRBJ2-7; 9 bases line up with TRBD2. Trimming cost V 4 bases and J 2 bases; bases outside gene matches: 4. The CDR3 spans 14 residues. Germline-derived CDR1 and CDR2 are SGHNT and YYREEE (reference sequence). CDR3 residues: CASSGGLAPYEQYF. The CDR3 nucleotides are TGTGCCAGCAGCGGGGGACTAGCCCCCTACGAGCAGTACTTC.

This clonotype came up many times. This sequence joins TRBV6-6 and TRBJ2-1, with D possibly being TRBD1 (6 bases). Germline V lookup: CDR1 MNHNY, CDR2 SVGAGI (reference sequence). This CDR3 has 13 amino acids. The ends were cut back, 6 bases at V and 8 bases at J, with 14 bases in the middle. The CDR3 loop reads CASRYRVEDEQFF. The CDR3, as DNA: TGTGCCAGCAGATACAGGGTGGAGGATGAGCAGTTCTTC.

This clonotype was observed a handful of times. The chain links TRBV5-1 to TRBJ2-3; 10 bases match TRBD2. J gave up 4 bases and V 0 bases, and 5 bases lay outside the gene matches. This CDR3 spans 16 amino acids. CDR1 is SGHRS, CDR2 YFSETQ, per germline. The CDR3 spells CASSLAASGGPDTQYF. The CDR3 region has the DNA TGCGCCAGCAGCTTGGCGGCTAGCGGGGGACCAGATACGCAGTATTTT.

In the case of this clonotype: A read error may be the cause here, since a much bigger clone is one base away. The CDR3 loop is CASRLGDQETQYF. The CDR3 coding sequence is TGTGCCAGCAGATTAGGAGACCAAGAGACCCAGTACTTC. The J gene is TRBJ2-5, the V gene TRBV7-2; no definite D call. The CDR3 is made up of 13 amino acids. Per the germline V gene, CDR1 is SGHTA and CDR2 is FQGNSA. The complete variable domain, with remaining parts taken from reference TRBV7-2 and TRBJ2-5, reads GAGVSQSPSNKVTEKGKDVELRCDPISGHTALYWYRQSLGQGLEFLIYFQGNSAPDKSGLPSDRFSAERTGGSVSTLTIQRTQQEDSAVYLCASRLGDQETQYFGPGTRLLVL.

The CDR3 DNA sequence: TGTGCCAGCAGCGTGGACCCTAACTCTGGAAACACCATATATTTT. Its protein product is CASSVDPNSGNTIYF. V is TRBV9 and J is TRBJ1-3; D remains unclear. The CDR3 runs to 15 residues. V lost 2 bases to trimming and J lost 0 bases, with 9 bases between them. Germline V gene lookup returns CDR1 SGDLS and CDR2 YYNGEE.

This clonotype was counted ten times or more. This chain joins TRBV4-3 and TRBJ2-5, with D possibly TRBD2 on 6 matching bases. Trimming pared 4 bases from V and 4 bases from J, leaving 22 bases between. Germline V gene lookup returns CDR1 LGHNA and CDR2 YSLEER. The CDR3 consists of 17 residues. The CDR3 loop reads CASSPTRGSGGGETQYF. The CDR3, as DNA: TGCGCCAGCAGCCCAACCCGGGGGAGCGGAGGAGGAGAGACCCAGTACTTC.

The chain combines TRBV28 with TRBJ2-1; maybe TRBD1 (6 bases). The ends were cut back, 7 bases at V and 6 bases at J, with 16 bases in the middle. The CDR3 sequence is 14 residues long. Germline lookup yields CDR1 MDHEN and CDR2 SYDVKM. The CDR3 bases are TGTGCCAGCACCGCAGACAGGATGGTCAATGAGCAGTTCTTC. Residues: CASTADRMVNEQFF.

The sample holds many counts of this clonotype. The CDR3 DNA sequence: TGCGCCAGCAGCTCCTCAGGGCCTGGGGCCAACGTCCTGACTTTC. Amino acids: CASSSSGPGANVLTF. The gene calls are TRBV5-1 and TRBJ2-6; tentatively, D is TRBD1 (5 bases). V was clipped by 3 bases and J by 2 bases, with 9 bases between them. This CDR3 contains 15 residues. Germline lookup yields CDR1 SGHRS and CDR2 YFSETQ.

This clonotype occurred many times. The rearrangement links TRBV20-1 to TRBJ2-5; possibly TRBD2 for D (5 bases). V lost 0 bases and J lost 1, with 9 bases in between. CDR1 DFQATT and CDR2 SNEGSKA come from the germline V gene (reference sequence). This CDR3 has 14 amino acids. Here the CDR3 reads CSARDMEAQETQYF. The CDR3 coding sequence is TGCAGTGCTAGAGATATGGAGGCCCAAGAGACCCAGTACTTC.